A selection of T cell receptor beta chains follows, all from one sample in a study of T cells in Graves' hyperthyroidism and ophthalmopathy. From the multiplex PCR reads, TCRdb called clonotypes with MiXCR, one entry per CDR3 protein. The sample comprises a few hundred thousand distinct CDR3 sequences, around a sixth of which are singletons, and under 8% rests with the top ten. Sequencing was performed on blood. These receptors came from a woman in her 30s with Graves' hyperthyroidism. CDR3s include the opening cysteine and the closing phenylalanine or tryptophan. D genes are given only for firm matches. Clone size appears in some rows only: once, few, many, or a class for an expanded clone.

v_gene: TRBV20-1
d_gene: TRBD2
j_gene: TRBJ2-5
abundance: many
CDR3nt: TGCAGTGCTAGGGGAAGCGGGAGGGCCGTAGGCCAAGAGACCCAGTACTTC
CDR3aa: CSARGSGRAVGQETQYF

v_gene: TRBV4-2
d_gene: .
j_gene: TRBJ2-7
abundance: once
CDR3nt: TGTGCCAGCAGCCAAGATGTAGAGGGGAGCTACTCCTACGAGCAGTACTTC
CDR3aa: CASSQDVEGSYSYEQYF

v_gene: TRBV30
d_gene: .
j_gene: TRBJ1-1
abundance: many
CDR3nt: TGTGCCTGGGGGACTAGCTTTGATGAAGCTTTCTTT
CDR3aa: CAWGTSFDEAFF

v_gene: TRBV29-1
d_gene: .
j_gene: TRBJ1-4
abundance: .
CDR3nt: TGCAGCGTTGGAGGGCAGCCAAATGAAAAACTGTTTTTT
CDR3aa: CSVGGQPNEKLFF

v_gene: TRBV19
d_gene: TRBD2
j_gene: TRBJ2-1
abundance: .
CDR3nt: TGTGCCAGTAGTTTCACTAGCGGGAGGGCCCTTGAGCAGTTCTTC
CDR3aa: CASSFTSGRALEQFF

v_gene: TRBV15
d_gene: .
j_gene: TRBJ1-3
abundance: few
CDR3nt: TGTGCCACCAGCTTTCTCCTAGGAAACACCATATATTTT
CDR3aa: CATSFLLGNTIYF

v_gene: TRBV28
d_gene: .
j_gene: TRBJ2-7
abundance: .
CDR3nt: TGTGCCAGCAGTTTTTCCAGGACCGGGTTCTACGAGCAGTACTTC
CDR3aa: CASSFSRTGFYEQYF

v_gene: TRBV3-1
d_gene: TRBD1
j_gene: TRBJ1-1
abundance: .
CDR3nt: TGTGCCAGCAGCCAAGGACGGGACAGATGGGCTTTCTTT
CDR3aa: CASSQGRDRWAFF

v_gene: TRBV4-1
d_gene: .
j_gene: TRBJ1-3
abundance: .
CDR3nt: TGCGCCAGCAGTCCACGGATCAACTCTGGAAACACCATATATTTT
CDR3aa: CASSPRINSGNTIYF

v_gene: TRBV19
d_gene: .
j_gene: TRBJ2-1
abundance: .
CDR3nt: TGTGCCAGTAGTATAGAAGGGAATGAGCAGTTCTTC
CDR3aa: CASSIEGNEQFF

v_gene: TRBV29-1
d_gene: .
j_gene: TRBJ2-7
abundance: many
CDR3nt: TGCAGCGTTGAAGTTTCGGGGAGTTCGAACGAGCAGTACTTC
CDR3aa: CSVEVSGSSNEQYF

v_gene: TRBV5-8
d_gene: TRBD2
j_gene: TRBJ2-3
abundance: few
CDR3nt: TGTGCCAGCAGATCACAGCTGGCTAGCGGTAGCACAGATACGCAGTATTTT
CDR3aa: CASRSQLASGSTDTQYF

v_gene: TRBV20-1
d_gene: .
j_gene: TRBJ1-5
abundance: .
CDR3nt: TGCAGTGCTAGACCGGACAGTAGTTATAGCAATCAGCCCCAGCATTTT
CDR3aa: CSARPDSSYSNQPQHF

v_gene: TRBV29-1
d_gene: .
j_gene: TRBJ2-3
abundance: many
CDR3nt: TGCAGCGTTGCCAGGGGAAGGGCAGATACGCAGTATTTT
CDR3aa: CSVARGRADTQYF

v_gene: TRBV2
d_gene: .
j_gene: TRBJ2-1
abundance: many
CDR3nt: TGTGCCAGCAGTGAAATAGGGGGGAATGAGCAGTTCTTC
CDR3aa: CASSEIGGNEQFF

v_gene: TRBV20-1
d_gene: .
j_gene: TRBJ2-3
abundance: few
CDR3nt: TGCAGTGCTAGAGATTCGGCACTAGCGCACGGCACAGGGGATACGCAGTATTTT
CDR3aa: CSARDSALAHGTGDTQYF

v_gene: TRBV5-5
d_gene: TRBD1
j_gene: TRBJ1-1
abundance: many
CDR3nt: TGTGCCAGCAGCTTGAGGGGACAGGGGTCCACTGAAGCTTTCTTT
CDR3aa: CASSLRGQGSTEAFF

v_gene: TRBV4-1
d_gene: .
j_gene: TRBJ1-5
abundance: .
CDR3nt: TGCGCCAGCAGCAGGAGGGAAGATTCTAGCTTCGGTCAGCCCCAGCATTTT
CDR3aa: CASSRREDSSFGQPQHF

v_gene: TRBV4-1
d_gene: TRBD1
j_gene: TRBJ2-2
abundance: .
CDR3nt: TGCGCCAGCAGCCATTCGGTCAGGGGGATGGGGGAGCTGTTTTTT
CDR3aa: CASSHSVRGMGELFF

v_gene: TRBV2
d_gene: .
j_gene: TRBJ1-4
abundance: many
CDR3nt: TGTGCCAGCAAAGGCTTAAGCTCGGGTAATGAAAAACTGTTTTTT
CDR3aa: CASKGLSSGNEKLFF

v_gene: TRBV7-9
d_gene: TRBD2
j_gene: TRBJ2-1
abundance: .
CDR3nt: TGTGCCAGCAGCTTAAATGGGCTAGCGGGAGTCGATGAGCAGTTCTTC
CDR3aa: CASSLNGLAGVDEQFF

v_gene: TRBV12-3/TRBV12-4
d_gene: TRBD2
j_gene: TRBJ2-3
abundance: many
CDR3nt: TGTGCCAGCAGTGACCTAGCGGGAGGAGATACGCAGTATTTT
CDR3aa: CASSDLAGGDTQYF

v_gene: TRBV3-1
d_gene: TRBD2
j_gene: TRBJ2-2
abundance: many
CDR3nt: TGTGCCAGCGGCCCGGGACTAGCGGGATCATACACCGGGGAGCTGTTTTTT
CDR3aa: CASGPGLAGSYTGELFF

v_gene: TRBV29-1
d_gene: .
j_gene: TRBJ2-7
abundance: few
CDR3nt: TGCAGCGTTCAGGACTACGAGCAGTACTTC
CDR3aa: CSVQDYEQYF

v_gene: TRBV27
d_gene: .
j_gene: TRBJ1-1
abundance: few
CDR3nt: TGTGCCAGCAGCACAACAGGGACGAACACTGAAGCTTTCTTT
CDR3aa: CASSTTGTNTEAFF

v_gene: TRBV6-1
d_gene: TRBD2
j_gene: TRBJ2-7
abundance: many
CDR3nt: TGTGCCAGCAGCAGGGGACTAGCGGGAGCGGCCTCCTACGAGCAGTACTTC
CDR3aa: CASSRGLAGAASYEQYF

v_gene: TRBV20-1
d_gene: .
j_gene: TRBJ2-6
abundance: .
CDR3nt: TGCAGTGCCCCGGGCCCTCGGGCCAACGTCCTGACTTTC
CDR3aa: CSAPGPRANVLTF

v_gene: TRBV12-3/TRBV12-4
d_gene: TRBD2
j_gene: TRBJ2-7
abundance: few
CDR3nt: TGTGCCAGCAGTTTTGAGGCTAGCGGGAGGACCCTGCGAACCTACGAGCAGTACTTC
CDR3aa: CASSFEASGRTLRTYEQYF

v_gene: TRBV12-5
d_gene: TRBD2
j_gene: TRBJ2-4
abundance: .
CDR3nt: TGTGCTAGTGGTTTGGCACAGACTAGCGGGAGAATTTACATTCAGTACTTC
CDR3aa: CASGLAQTSGRIYIQYF

v_gene: TRBV7-2
d_gene: .
j_gene: TRBJ2-5
abundance: many
CDR3nt: TGTGCCAGCAGCCTCCGTCGTGGCGACCAAGAGACCCAGTACTTC
CDR3aa: CASSLRRGDQETQYF

v_gene: TRBV5-1
d_gene: TRBD2
j_gene: TRBJ2-2
abundance: many
CDR3nt: TGCGCCAGCAGCTCCGGACTAGCGGGAGGGTCAAATGCCGGGGAGCTGTTTTTT
CDR3aa: CASSSGLAGGSNAGELFF

v_gene: TRBV2
d_gene: .
j_gene: TRBJ2-1
abundance: many
CDR3nt: TGTGCCAGCAGGGGGGCAGGGGGGGATGAGCAGTTCTTC
CDR3aa: CASRGAGGDEQFF

v_gene: TRBV3-1
d_gene: TRBD2
j_gene: TRBJ2-7
abundance: many
CDR3nt: TGTGCCAGCAGCCAAGCTGGACTAGCGGGAGAGGGTTACGAGCAGTACTTC
CDR3aa: CASSQAGLAGEGYEQYF

v_gene: TRBV4-1
d_gene: TRBD1
j_gene: TRBJ2-7
abundance: .
CDR3nt: TGCGCCAGCAGCCAAGATGGGGACAGGGGGCACGAGCAGTACTTC
CDR3aa: CASSQDGDRGHEQYF

v_gene: TRBV20-1
d_gene: TRBD2
j_gene: TRBJ2-1
abundance: many
CDR3nt: TGCAGTGCTAGCTTTCCTGCGGGAGGCCCCTACAATGAGCAGTTCTTC
CDR3aa: CSASFPAGGPYNEQFF

v_gene: TRBV29-1
d_gene: .
j_gene: TRBJ2-3
abundance: many
CDR3nt: TGCAGCGTACGCGTAGGGGGGTCAGATACGCAGTATTTT
CDR3aa: CSVRVGGSDTQYF

v_gene: TRBV9
d_gene: .
j_gene: TRBJ2-2
abundance: .
CDR3nt: TGTGCCAGCAACCCCAGTCCTCCGGGACGCACCCTCACCGGGGAGCTGTTTTTT
CDR3aa: CASNPSPPGRTLTGELFF

v_gene: TRBV9
d_gene: .
j_gene: TRBJ2-7
abundance: many
CDR3nt: TGTGCCAGCAGCGACCGGGACTCCCCCTACGAGCAGTACTTC
CDR3aa: CASSDRDSPYEQYF

v_gene: TRBV12-3/TRBV12-4
d_gene: .
j_gene: TRBJ2-2
abundance: many
CDR3nt: TGTGCCAGCAGGGCCGGGACCAAGAACACCGGGGAGCTGTTTTTT
CDR3aa: CASRAGTKNTGELFF

v_gene: TRBV6-5
d_gene: .
j_gene: TRBJ1-3
abundance: .
CDR3nt: TGTGCCAGCAGTTACGGGCAGGGCTCTGGAAACACCATATATTTT
CDR3aa: CASSYGQGSGNTIYF

v_gene: TRBV28
d_gene: .
j_gene: TRBJ2-1
abundance: few
CDR3nt: TGTGCCAGCAGTTTGATTTTTTATGAGCAGTTCTTC
CDR3aa: CASSLIFYEQFF

v_gene: TRBV19
d_gene: TRBD2
j_gene: TRBJ2-7
abundance: .
CDR3nt: TGTGCCAGTAGCACCATAGCGGGAGGACCGTACGAGCAGTACTTC
CDR3aa: CASSTIAGGPYEQYF

v_gene: TRBV7-8
d_gene: TRBD2
j_gene: TRBJ2-1
abundance: once
CDR3nt: TGTGCCAGCAGCTTAGCGCGGGCTAGCGGGAGTGTAGGGTTCTTC
CDR3aa: CASSLARASGSVGFF

v_gene: TRBV20-1
d_gene: TRBD2
j_gene: TRBJ2-1
abundance: many
CDR3nt: TGCAGTGCTAGAGACTCGGGACTAGCGATTCACAATGAGCAGTTCTTC
CDR3aa: CSARDSGLAIHNEQFF

v_gene: TRBV10-2
d_gene: .
j_gene: TRBJ1-2
abundance: once
CDR3nt: TGCGCCAGCGGCGCCGGGACAATCCTATATGGCTACACCTTC
CDR3aa: CASGAGTILYGYTF

v_gene: TRBV7-8
d_gene: .
j_gene: TRBJ2-1
abundance: many
CDR3nt: TGTGCCAGCAGCTTAGATGAGTCCCGTTATTCCATTAATGAGCAGTTCTTC
CDR3aa: CASSLDESRYSINEQFF

v_gene: TRBV2
d_gene: .
j_gene: TRBJ2-1
abundance: many
CDR3nt: TGTGCCAGCAGTGAGGTGCTAGTCCTCAATGAGCAGTTCTTC
CDR3aa: CASSEVLVLNEQFF

v_gene: TRBV5-1
d_gene: .
j_gene: TRBJ2-7
abundance: .
CDR3nt: TGCGCCAGCAGCTTGTACAGCTCCTACGAGCAGTACTTC
CDR3aa: CASSLYSSYEQYF

v_gene: TRBV7-9
d_gene: .
j_gene: TRBJ1-1
abundance: .
CDR3nt: TGTGCCAGCAGCATATTAGGGAACACTGAAGCTTTCTTT
CDR3aa: CASSILGNTEAFF